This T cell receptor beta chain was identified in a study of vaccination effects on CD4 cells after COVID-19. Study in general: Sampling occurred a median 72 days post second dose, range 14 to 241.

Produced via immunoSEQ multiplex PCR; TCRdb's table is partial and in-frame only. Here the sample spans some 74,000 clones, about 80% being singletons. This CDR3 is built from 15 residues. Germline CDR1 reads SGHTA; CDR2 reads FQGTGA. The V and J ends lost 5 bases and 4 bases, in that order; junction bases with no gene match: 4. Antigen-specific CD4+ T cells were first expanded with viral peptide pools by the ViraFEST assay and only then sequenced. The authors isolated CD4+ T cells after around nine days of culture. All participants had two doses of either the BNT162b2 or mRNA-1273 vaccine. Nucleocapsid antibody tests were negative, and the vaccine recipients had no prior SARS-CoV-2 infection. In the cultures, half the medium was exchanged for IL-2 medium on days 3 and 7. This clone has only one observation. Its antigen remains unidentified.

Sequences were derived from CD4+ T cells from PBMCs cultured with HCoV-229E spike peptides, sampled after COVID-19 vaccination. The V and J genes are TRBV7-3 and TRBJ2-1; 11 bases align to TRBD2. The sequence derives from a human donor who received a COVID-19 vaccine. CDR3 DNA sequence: TGTGCCAGCAGCCCTAGCGGGGGGCCTTACAATGAGCAGTTCTTC. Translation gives CASSPSGGPYNEQFF.